Below are 25 T cell receptor beta chains sequenced from a single sample in a study of response to subunit inactivated influenza vaccine. TCRdb independently ran MiXCR on the RT-PCR reads; one entry per CDR3 protein. The table lists roughly 550,000 distinct CDR3 sequences, 20% to 25% of them singletons. The data also belong to a second study, concerning T cells expressing NK-cell markers. That report adds: The cDNA for TCR beta came from 5'RACE template switching with UMIs.

The starting material was CD4+ T cells sorted from PBMCs, obtained approximately 12 days after vaccination. Source of these receptors: a man aged 50-59 years who received an inactivated influenza vaccine.

The rearrangement joins TRBV5-1 to TRBJ1-1, with D possibly matching TRBD1 (5 bases). This CDR3 contains 13 residues. Between the trimmed V and J ends, which lost 5 bases and 5 bases, there was a span of 13 bases. Germline V gene lookup returns CDR1 SGHRS and CDR2 YFSETQ. CDR3 in DNA: TGCGCCAGCAGGAGGGATGAGGGGACTGAAGCTTTCTTT. The encoded protein is CASRRDEGTEAFF.

This clonotype was detected a few times. V gene TRBV6-5 combines with J gene TRBJ1-2; D is possibly TRBD1 (6 bases). V shed 0 bases and J shed 1 base, with 9 bases lying between them. In germline, CDR1 is MNHEY, CDR2 SVGAGI. The CDR3 consists of 15 residues. CDR3 sequence (DNA): TGTGCCAGCAGTTACTCCGGGGGGCGTAACTATGGCTACACCTTC. Amino acids: CASSYSGGRNYGYTF.

This sequence joins TRBV20-1 and TRBJ2-7, with D unclear. The CDR3 runs 13 residues. In germline, CDR1 is DFQATT, CDR2 SNEGSKA (reference sequence). Trimming removed 2 bases at V and 3 bases at J, with 11 bases between. The CDR3 nucleotides are TGCAGTGCTAGACAGGATCCCAACTACGAGCAGTACTTC. This encodes CSARQDPNYEQYF.

This clonotype was observed at least ten times. J is TRBJ2-7 and V is TRBV20-1; the D gene is possibly TRBD2 (5 bases). V gave up 0 bases and J gave up 6 bases, with 12 bases separating them. This CDR3 spans 13 amino acids. Germline CDR1 reads DFQATT; CDR2 reads SNEGSKA (reference sequence). CDR3 coding DNA: TGCAGTGCTAGAGACAGGCCTACTAGCGAGCAGTACTTC. This translates into CSARDRPTSEQYF.

The CDR3 loop is CSAHQGAGNQPQHF. The CDR3 DNA is TGCAGTGCTCACCAGGGGGCGGGGAATCAGCCCCAGCATTTT. The J gene is TRBJ1-5, the V gene TRBV20-1, with 8 bases fitting TRBD1. The germline V gene has CDR1 DFQATT and CDR2 SNEGSKA (reference sequence). CDR3 size: 14 residues. Trimming cost V 5 bases and J 4 bases; bases outside gene matches: 7.

A few counts support this clonotype. The rearrangement links TRBV12-3 or TRBV12-4 to TRBJ2-2; TRBD1 agrees at 8 bases. The CDR3 loop spans 13 amino acids. Trimming cost V 3 bases and J 8 bases; bases outside gene matches: 2. CDR3 DNA: TGTGCCAGCAGTTTTTACAGGGGGGGGGAGCTGTTTTTT. Its translation is CASSFYRGGELFF.

The table lists this clonotype with a few counts. The chain joins TRBV2 to TRBJ2-1, with D maybe TRBD2 (6 bases). The germline V and J ends were trimmed by 6 bases and 3 bases, with 9 bases remaining between them. CDR3 size: 13 residues. The germline gives CDR1 SNHLY, CDR2 FYNNEI. In DNA, the CDR3 is TGTGCCAGCAGACGGACTATCTACAATGAGCAGTTCTTC. This translates into CASRRTIYNEQFF.

The chain has TRBV6-1 and TRBJ2-4; 11 bases are a match to TRBD1. Germline loops: CDR1 MNHNS, CDR2 SASEGT. The CDR3 covers 16 residues. V was clipped by 4 bases and J by 3 bases; unmatched bases: 5. This CDR3 is CASSARDRGSKNIQYF. DNA for the CDR3: TGTGCCAGCAGTGCGCGGGACAGGGGGAGCAAAAACATTCAGTACTTC.

The chain employs TRBV12-3 or TRBV12-4 and TRBJ2-3, with TRBD2 as a possible D gene (5 bases). The V and J ends lost 6 bases and 2 bases respectively, with 15 bases between them. This CDR3 region has 15 residues. CDR3 protein: CASSPGGLLTDTQYF. The CDR3 bases are TGTGCCAGCAGCCCGGGCGGGTTACTCACAGATACGCAGTATTTT.

The chain recombines TRBV7-8 with TRBJ2-7; TRBD2 aligns across 9 bases. The CDR3 is 17 residues long. Germline CDR1 is SGHVS and CDR2 is FQNEAQ. The trim removed 5 bases at V and 2 bases at J, leaving 13 bases unmatched. The CDR3 bases are TGTGCCAGCAGCAACAGCGGGCGGCTAGCGGGGACCTACGAGCAGTACTTC. Its protein product is CASSNSGRLAGTYEQYF.

This clonotype has more than one count but fewer than ten. The chain links TRBV7-9 to TRBJ2-7; D might be TRBD1 (5 bases). Trimming stripped 5 bases from V and 1 base from J, with 15 bases between. The CDR3 runs to 15 residues. CDR1 and CDR2 from the germline V gene are SEHNR and FQNEAQ (reference sequence). The CDR3: CASSPIFTGSYEQYF. DNA for the CDR3: TGTGCCAGCAGCCCTATTTTTACAGGATCCTACGAGCAGTACTTC.

The rearrangement joins TRBV7-8 to TRBJ2-7; D gene unclear. V was clipped by 2 bases and J by 4 bases, with 15 bases between them. The CDR3 length is 15 residues. Germline lookup yields CDR1 SGHVS and CDR2 FQNEAQ. Here the CDR3 DNA reads TGTGCCAGCAGCTTAAGGCAGGCCCCATTATACGAGCAGTACTTC. Translating gives CASSLRQAPLYEQYF.

Many counts were recorded for this clonotype. The genes are TRBV7-2 and TRBJ2-3; 8 bases align to TRBD1. Germline CDR1 reads SGHTA; CDR2 reads FQGNSA. The length of the CDR3 is 14 residues. Unmatched junction bases numbered 7, after V lost 5 bases and J lost 6 bases. In nucleotides, the CDR3 is TGTGCCAGCAGCCAGACAGGGGTTCGGGATACGCAGTATTTT. Amino acid sequence: CASSQTGVRDTQYF.

This chain uses TRBV6-2 or TRBV6-3 with TRBJ2-3; tentatively, D is TRBD2 (5 bases). The CDR3 has 15 residues. Trimming pared 2 bases from V and 6 bases from J, leaving 15 bases between. From germline, CDR1 is MNHEY and CDR2 SVGEGT. CDR3 residues: CASSYHGGPFDTQYF. The CDR3 DNA reads TGTGCCAGCAGTTACCACGGAGGACCGTTTGATACGCAGTATTTT.

V usage is TRBV20-1 and J usage is TRBJ1-1, with D perhaps TRBD1 (5 bases). Germline values: CDR1 DFQATT, CDR2 SNEGSKA (reference sequence). The germline V and J ends were trimmed by 5 bases and 10 bases, with 17 bases remaining between them. The CDR3 totals 12 residues. CDR3 loop: CSARTLSRGAFF. CDR3 nucleotides: TGCAGTGCTCGGACTCTTTCTAGGGGAGCTTTCTTT.

This clonotype was picked up many times. The J gene is TRBJ2-1, the V gene TRBV5-1; 8 bases agree with TRBD1. Germline V gene lookup returns CDR1 SGHRS and CDR2 YFSETQ. This CDR3 is 14 amino acids long. J was trimmed by 6 bases and V by 4 bases; bases with no gene match: 6. The CDR3: CASSRTGSGNEQFF. CDR3 DNA: TGCGCCAGCAGCCGGACAGGGTCTGGCAATGAGCAGTTCTTC. Full variable domain (remainder filled in from reference TRBV5-1 and TRBJ2-1): KAGVTQTPRYLIKTRGQQVTLSCSPISGHRSVSWYQQTPGQGLQFLFEYFSETQRNKGNFPGRFSGRQFSNSRSEMNVSTLELGDSALYLCASSRTGSGNEQFFGPGTRLTVL.

Here the CDR3 reads CASRKPRLSSYEQYF. Written as DNA, the CDR3 is TGTGCCAGCAGAAAACCGAGATTAAGCTCCTACGAGCAGTACTTC. The chain couples TRBV27 to TRBJ2-7; D gene unclear. V was clipped by 6 bases and J by 0 bases, with 15 bases between them. The CDR3 covers 15 residues. Germline lookup yields CDR1 MNHEY and CDR2 SMNVEV (reference sequence).

This clonotype was counted only a few times. This chain uses TRBV20-1 with TRBJ1-6; D remains unclear. V lost 1 base to trimming and J lost 0 bases, with 7 bases between them. The CDR3 totals 15 residues. Germline values: CDR1 DFQATT, CDR2 SNEGSKA (reference sequence). The DNA of the CDR3 is TGCAGTGCTAGAGTCGGCAGCTCCTATAATTCACCCCTCCACTTT. This sequence encodes CSARVGSSYNSPLHF.

The rearrangement uses TRBV28 and TRBJ2-5; 7 nucleotides match TRBD2. V lost 6 bases to trimming and J lost 5 bases; unmatched junction nucleotides: 9. This CDR3 has 14 amino acids. CDR1 MDHEN and CDR2 SYDVKM come from the germline V gene. CDR3: CASRIGEAGETQYF. The CDR3 DNA reads TGTGCCAGCAGAATAGGAGAAGCGGGGGAGACCCAGTACTTC.

This clonotype was counted at least ten times. The CDR3 region is CASSQEGRNEQFF. CDR3 bases: TGTGCCAGCAGCCAAGAGGGGAGGAATGAGCAGTTCTTC. The chain combines TRBV3-1 with TRBJ2-1; D is possibly TRBD2 (6 bases). V lost 0 bases and J lost 7, with 7 bases in between. The CDR3 runs to 13 residues. Germline assignment: CDR1 LGHDT and CDR2 YNNKEL (reference sequence).

This clonotype has more than one count but fewer than ten. V and J are TRBV14 and TRBJ1-4; weak D call: TRBD1 (6 bases). The CDR3 runs 15 residues. The V gene lost 2 bases and the J gene lost 8 bases, with 15 bases spanning the gap. The germline gives CDR1 SGHDN, CDR2 FVKESK. CDR3 residues: CASSQSGRGQEKLFF. In nucleotides, the CDR3 is TGTGCCAGCAGCCAATCGGGCAGGGGTCAGGAAAAACTGTTTTTT.

This sequence joins TRBV15 and TRBJ2-7; perhaps TRBD2 as D (6 bases). V lost 0 bases to trimming and J lost 0 bases, with 12 bases between them. The CDR3 loop spans 16 amino acids. CDR1 is LNHNV, CDR2 YYDKDF, per germline (reference sequence). DNA for the CDR3: TGTGCCACCAGCAGAGATCGGTTGGGGGGCTCCTACGAGCAGTACTTC. This codes for CATSRDRLGGSYEQYF.

The table lists this clonotype with many counts. This chain uses TRBV12-3 or TRBV12-4 with TRBJ2-3; 9 bases are a match to TRBD2. The CDR3 extends over 15 amino acids. V shed 3 bases and J 0 bases; nucleotides not matched to a gene: 1. The CDR3, as DNA: TGTGCCAGCAGTTTCGGACTAGCGAGCACAGATACGCAGTATTTT. Translating gives CASSFGLASTDTQYF.

There are a few counts of this clonotype. This rearrangement joins TRBV28 to TRBJ2-3; possibly TRBD1 for D (5 bases). CDR1 is MDHEN and CDR2 is SYDVKM in the germline V gene. V lost 3 bases and J lost 5, with 15 bases in between. The CDR3 has 15 amino acids. This CDR3 is CASSFRDRRRDTQYF. The CDR3, as DNA: TGTGCCAGCAGTTTTCGAGACAGAAGGAGAGATACGCAGTATTTT.

This clonotype turned up a few times. The chain combines TRBV12-3 or TRBV12-4 with TRBJ1-6; no definite D call. CDR3 length: 13 amino acids. V lost 6 bases and J 7 bases, leaving 10 bases between the germline ends. In DNA, the CDR3 is TGTGCCAGCAGAAAGGGTCCAAATTCACCCCTCCACTTT. It yields the protein CASRKGPNSPLHF.